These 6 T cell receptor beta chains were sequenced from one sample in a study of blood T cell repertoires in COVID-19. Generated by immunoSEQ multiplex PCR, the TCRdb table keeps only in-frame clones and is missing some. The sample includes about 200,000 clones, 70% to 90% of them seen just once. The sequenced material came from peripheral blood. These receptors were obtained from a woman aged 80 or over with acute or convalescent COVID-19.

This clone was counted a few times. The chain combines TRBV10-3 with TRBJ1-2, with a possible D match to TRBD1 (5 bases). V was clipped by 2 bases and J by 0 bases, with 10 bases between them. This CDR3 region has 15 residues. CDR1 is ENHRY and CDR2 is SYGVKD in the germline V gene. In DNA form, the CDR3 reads TGTGCCATCAGTGAGGGCACAGGAGCTAACTATGGCTACACCTTC. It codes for CAISEGTGANYGYTF.

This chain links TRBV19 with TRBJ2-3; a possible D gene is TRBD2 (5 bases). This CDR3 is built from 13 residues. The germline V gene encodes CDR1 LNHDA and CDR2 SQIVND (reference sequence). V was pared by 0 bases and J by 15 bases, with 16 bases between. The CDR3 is CASSIDRSGIRYF. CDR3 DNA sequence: TGTGCCAGTAGTATAGATCGCTCGGGGATACGATATTTT.

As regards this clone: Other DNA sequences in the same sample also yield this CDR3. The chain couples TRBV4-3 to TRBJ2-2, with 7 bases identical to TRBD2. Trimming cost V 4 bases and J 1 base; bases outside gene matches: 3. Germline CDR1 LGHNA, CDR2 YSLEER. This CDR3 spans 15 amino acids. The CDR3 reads CASSRGGLNTGELFF. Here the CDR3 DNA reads TGCGCCAGCAGCCGGGGGGGATTGAACACCGGGGAGCTGTTTTTT.

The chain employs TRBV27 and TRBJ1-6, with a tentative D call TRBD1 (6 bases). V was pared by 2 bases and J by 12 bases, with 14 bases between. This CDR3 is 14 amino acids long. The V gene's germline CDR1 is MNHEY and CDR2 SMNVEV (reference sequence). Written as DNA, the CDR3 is TGTGCCAGCAGTTTAGAACAGGGCTATGGACCCCTCCACTTT. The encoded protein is CASSLEQGYGPLHF.

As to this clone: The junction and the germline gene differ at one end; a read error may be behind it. Here the CDR3 DNA reads TGTGCCAGCAGTGAATCTAAAACAGGGGCCTTTCGCTTC. Protein product: CASSESKTGAFRF. This chain connects TRBV25-1 to TRBJ1-2; 7 nucleotides align to TRBD1. Germline lookup yields CDR1 MGHDK and CDR2 SYGVNS. The CDR3 covers 13 residues.

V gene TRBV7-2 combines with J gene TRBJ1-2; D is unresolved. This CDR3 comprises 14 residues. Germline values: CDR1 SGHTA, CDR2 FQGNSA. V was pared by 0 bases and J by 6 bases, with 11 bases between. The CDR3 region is CASSLAGSGHGYTF. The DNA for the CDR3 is TGTGCCAGCAGCTTAGCAGGGAGCGGTCATGGCTACACCTTC.